This T cell receptor beta chain was recorded in a study of shared clonotypes between healthy human individuals. V trimming: 5 bases; J trimming: 5 bases; junction bases outside the gene matches: 8. CDR1 is MNHEY, CDR2 SVGAGI, per germline. There are 15 residues in the CDR3. CD8 cells classed as naive were CD45RO-negative and positively selected for CCR7, excluding terminally differentiated effector memory CD45RA+ cells. TCRdb keeps only in-frame clones here, not all; method: immunoSEQ multiplex PCR. In the table there are around 1,900,000 clones, roughly 93% of which are singletons. The TCR was taken from a man aged 18 to 30 in good health. Some clones in this sample may be carry-over from other donors' samples. The specimen was naive CD8+ T cells from PBMCs. The genes are TRBV6-5 and TRBJ2-1; the match to TRBD2 covers 8 bases. CDR3 loop: CASSAGTSPHNEQFF. In DNA form, the CDR3 reads TGTGCCAGCAGTGCCGGGACTAGTCCCCACAATGAGCAGTTCTTC.